A single sample gave rise to the 10 T cell receptor beta chains below, sequenced in a study of beta chain features in type 1 diabetes. Sequenced material consisted of expressed TCRB transcripts (all of the isolated RNA was reverse transcribed). Sequencing used immunoSEQ multiplex PCR; TCRdb keeps in-frame clones, though not all of them. The table has hundreds of thousands of clones, 13% to 15% seen once; the top ten hold around 0.03%. The sequenced sample consisted of naive CD4+ T cells from blood. Receptors originate from a woman between 40 and 55 years old in good health.

The V gene is TRBV5-1, the J gene TRBJ1-2; 10 bases fit TRBD1. CDR1 and CDR2 (germline): SGHRS, YFSETQ. The CDR3 runs to 13 residues. V lost 4 bases and J lost 5; bases outside the gene matches: 2. CDR3 sequence reads: CASSEDRGYGYTF. CDR3 in DNA: TGCGCCAGCAGCGAGGACAGGGGGTATGGCTACACCTTC.

V and J are TRBV2 and TRBJ1-6; D is perhaps TRBD1 (5 bases). Germline V gene data show CDR1 as SNHLY and CDR2 as FYNNEI. The V end was cut by 2 bases, the J end by 4 bases, with 12 bases between. The length of the CDR3 is 16 residues. CDR3 coding DNA: TGTGCCAGCAGTGAACAAGGGGATGGGTATAATTCACCCCTCCACTTT. This translates into CASSEQGDGYNSPLHF.

A few counts support this clone. The rearrangement uses TRBV5-1 and TRBJ2-3; weak D call: TRBD2 (5 bases). This CDR3 comprises 15 residues. The germline V gene encodes CDR1 SGHRS and CDR2 YFSETQ. V was shortened by 4 bases and J by 6 bases, with 18 bases between the two germline ends. CDR3 nucleotides: TGCGCCAGCAGCCGGGCGGGCCCTAGGCAGGATACGCAGTATTTT. It encodes CASSRAGPRQDTQYF.

The chain carries TRBV7-9 and TRBJ2-2; a weak D match, TRBD1 (6 bases). Trimming shortened V by 8 bases and J by 3 bases, and 13 bases separated the two germline ends. The CDR3 is 14 residues long. CDR1 is SEHNR and CDR2 is FQNEAQ in the germline V gene (reference sequence). CDR3 residues: CASSRAGDTGELFF. Written as DNA, the CDR3 is TGTGCCAGCTCCAGGGCAGGGGACACCGGGGAGCTGTTTTTT.

The chain combines TRBV29-1 with TRBJ2-2; no definite D call. The CDR3 consists of 15 residues. With 7 bases removed from V and 0 bases from J, the gap between germline ends came to 15 bases. Per the germline V gene, CDR1 is SQVTM and CDR2 is ANQGSEA. The CDR3 DNA reads TGCAGCGCGGGTCATCGGGTTTCGAACACCGGGGAGCTGTTTTTT. It codes for CSAGHRVSNTGELFF.

The J gene is TRBJ2-5, the V gene TRBV18; D perhaps matches TRBD2 (5 bases). Trimming pared 0 bases from V and 4 bases from J, leaving 12 bases between. Per the germline V gene, CDR1 is KGHSH and CDR2 is LQKENI. This CDR3 is 15 amino acids long. CDR3 sequence reads: CASSPPAGIGETQYF. DNA of the CDR3: TGTGCCAGCTCACCACCTGCCGGGATTGGAGAGACCCAGTACTTC.

This sequence joins TRBV7-9 and TRBJ2-3, with D perhaps TRBD2 (5 bases). In germline, CDR1 is SEHNR, CDR2 FQNEAQ (reference sequence). The CDR3 is 11 amino acids. V lost 5 bases, J lost 9 bases, and 9 bases lay in between. In DNA form, the CDR3 reads TGTGCCAGCAGCACCAGCGGAACGCAGTATTTT. It yields the protein CASSTSGTQYF.

This clone was picked up a small number of times. The genes are TRBV29-1 and TRBJ1-1, with 8 bases that match TRBD1. CDR3 length: 13 residues. V dropped 8 bases and J dropped 1; count of bases not matched to a gene: 6. CDR1 is SQVTM, CDR2 ANQGSEA, per germline. Here the CDR3 reads CSTSGTGNTEAFF. CDR3 bases: TGCAGCACATCCGGGACAGGGAACACTGAAGCTTTCTTT.

The chain combines TRBV7-9 with TRBJ2-5, with TRBD1 matching 12 bases. Germline V gene lookup returns CDR1 SEHNR and CDR2 FQNEAQ (reference sequence). This CDR3 has 15 residues. The V gene end was trimmed by 6 bases and the J gene end by 1 base; junction bases not matched to a gene: 3. In nucleotides, the CDR3 is TGTGCCAGCAGTACGGGACAGGGGGCCCAAGAGACCCAGTACTTC. This encodes CASSTGQGAQETQYF.

The J gene is TRBJ1-1, the V gene TRBV18, with D possibly TRBD1 on 6 matching bases. Germline loops: CDR1 KGHSH, CDR2 LQKENI. CDR3 length: 15 residues. Trimming took 0 bases from V and 4 from J, leaving 12 bases between them. The CDR3 coding sequence is TGTGCCAGCTCACCACCCCAGGGGTTTGGCACTGAAGCTTTCTTT. This sequence encodes CASSPPQGFGTEAFF.